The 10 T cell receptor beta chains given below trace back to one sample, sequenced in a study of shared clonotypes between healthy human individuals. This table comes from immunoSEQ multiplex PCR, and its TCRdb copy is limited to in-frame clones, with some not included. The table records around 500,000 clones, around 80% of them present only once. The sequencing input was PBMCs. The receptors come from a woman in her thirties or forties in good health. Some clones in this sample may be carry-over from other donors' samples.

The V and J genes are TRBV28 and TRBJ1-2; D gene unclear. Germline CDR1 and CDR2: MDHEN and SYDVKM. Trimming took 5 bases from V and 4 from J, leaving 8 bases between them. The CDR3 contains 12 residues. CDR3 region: CASSLNRYGYTF. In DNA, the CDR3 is TGTGCCAGCAGTCTTAATCGCTATGGCTACACCTTC.

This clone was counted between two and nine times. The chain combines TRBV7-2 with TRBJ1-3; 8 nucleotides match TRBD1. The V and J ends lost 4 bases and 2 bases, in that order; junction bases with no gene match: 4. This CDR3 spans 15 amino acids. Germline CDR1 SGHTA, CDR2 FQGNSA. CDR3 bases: TGTGCCAGCAGCTCTGGACAGGGAACTGGAAACACCATATATTTT. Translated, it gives CASSSGQGTGNTIYF.

The CDR3 loop reads CASRPLAGAGNEQFF. In nucleotides, the CDR3 is TGTGCCAGCAGGCCACTAGCGGGAGCGGGCAATGAGCAGTTCTTC. The gene calls are TRBV2 and TRBJ2-1; the match to TRBD2 covers 11 bases. Germline CDR1 reads SNHLY; CDR2 reads FYNNEI. The CDR3 is 15 amino acids. Trimming took 6 bases from V and 6 from J; bases not matched to a gene: 7.

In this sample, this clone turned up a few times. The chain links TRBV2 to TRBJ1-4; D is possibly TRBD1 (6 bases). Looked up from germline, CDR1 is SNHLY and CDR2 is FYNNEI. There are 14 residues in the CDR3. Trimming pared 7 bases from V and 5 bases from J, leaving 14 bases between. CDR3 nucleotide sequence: TGTGCCAGCAAACTGGACAGATGGAATGAAAAACTGTTTTTT. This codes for CASKLDRWNEKLFF.

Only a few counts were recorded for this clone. The CDR3 spells CAWTIALQGTEAFF. CDR3 bases: TGTGCCTGGACGATTGCTCTTCAAGGGACTGAAGCTTTCTTT. The chain links TRBV30 to TRBJ1-1; no clear D. This CDR3 has 14 residues. The ends were cut back, 4 bases at V and 5 bases at J, with 17 bases in the middle. Germline V lookup: CDR1 GTSNPN, CDR2 SVGIG (reference sequence).

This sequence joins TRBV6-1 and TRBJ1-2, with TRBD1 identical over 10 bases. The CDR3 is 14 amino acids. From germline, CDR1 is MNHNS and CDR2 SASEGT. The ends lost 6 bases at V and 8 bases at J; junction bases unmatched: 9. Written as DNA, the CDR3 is TGTGCCAGCAGCCCAGACAGGGGGCGAAGAGGCTACACCTTC. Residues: CASSPDRGRRGYTF.

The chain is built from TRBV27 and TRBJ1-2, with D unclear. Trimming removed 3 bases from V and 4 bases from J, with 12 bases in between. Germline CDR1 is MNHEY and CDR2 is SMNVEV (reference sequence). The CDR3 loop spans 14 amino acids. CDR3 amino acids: CASSLRKQVYGYTF. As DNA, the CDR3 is TGTGCCAGCAGTTTGAGGAAACAAGTCTATGGCTACACCTTC.

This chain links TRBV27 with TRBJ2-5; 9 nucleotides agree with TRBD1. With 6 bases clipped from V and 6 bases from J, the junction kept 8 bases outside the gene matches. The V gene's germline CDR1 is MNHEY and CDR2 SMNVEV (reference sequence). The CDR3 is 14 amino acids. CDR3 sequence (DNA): TGTGCCAGCAGGTTACAGGGGGCAGGGAAGACCCAGTACTTC. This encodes CASRLQGAGKTQYF.

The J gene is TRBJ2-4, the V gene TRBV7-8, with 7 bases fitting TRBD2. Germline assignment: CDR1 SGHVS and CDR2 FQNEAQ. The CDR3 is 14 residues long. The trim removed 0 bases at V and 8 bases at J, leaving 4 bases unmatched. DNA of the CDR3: TGTGCCAGCAGCTTAGCTGCGGGGAGGGACATTCAGTACTTC. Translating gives CASSLAAGRDIQYF.

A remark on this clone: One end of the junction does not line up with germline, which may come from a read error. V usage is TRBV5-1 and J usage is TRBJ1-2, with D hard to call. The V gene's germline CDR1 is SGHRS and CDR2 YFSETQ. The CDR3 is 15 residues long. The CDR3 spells CASSPDGLPGDGYAF. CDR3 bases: TGCGCCAGCAGCCCGGACGGCTTACCAGGAGATGGCTACGCCTTC.